The sample holds a few counts of the clone carrying this T cell receptor (beta chain). The time point was: blood at routine non-recurrence follow-up after resection. The authors sequenced whole RNA from tumor, nontumor lung or frozen PBMC without sorting. TCRdb passed the 5' RACE reads through MiXCR, listing each CDR3 protein once. The sample includes about 120,000 distinct CDR3 sequences, more than 10% seen only once; the top ten take around 16%. The sample originates from a study of spatial heterogeneity in lung cancer. Study as a whole: The approximately 70 donors had untreated early-stage non-small cell lung cancer.

After removal of 5 bases from V and 7 bases from J, the junction contained 4 bases not matched to a gene. The CDR3 contains 14 residues. The germline V gene has CDR1 SGHTA and CDR2 FQGNSA. The sample was PBMCs, taken at follow-up. The chain combines TRBV7-2 with TRBJ2-4; 11 nucleotides align to TRBD2. This TCR came from a male donor with early-stage non-small cell lung cancer. This chain's CDR3 is CASSPSGGKNIQYF. Written as DNA, the CDR3 is TGTGCCAGCAGCCCTAGCGGGGGGAAGAACATTCAGTACTTC.